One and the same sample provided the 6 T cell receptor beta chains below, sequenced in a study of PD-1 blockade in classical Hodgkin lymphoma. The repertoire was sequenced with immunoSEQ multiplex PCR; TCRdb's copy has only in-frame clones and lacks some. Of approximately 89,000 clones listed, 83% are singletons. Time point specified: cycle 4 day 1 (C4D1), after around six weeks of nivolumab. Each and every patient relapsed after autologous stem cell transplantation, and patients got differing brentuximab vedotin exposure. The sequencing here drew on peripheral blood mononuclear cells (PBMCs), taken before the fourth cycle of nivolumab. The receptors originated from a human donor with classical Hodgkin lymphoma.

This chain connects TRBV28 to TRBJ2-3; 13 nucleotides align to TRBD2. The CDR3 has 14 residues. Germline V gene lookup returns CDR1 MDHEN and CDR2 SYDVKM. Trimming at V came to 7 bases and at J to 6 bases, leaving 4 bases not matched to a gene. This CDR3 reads CASTTSGRLDTQYF. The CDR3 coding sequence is TGTGCCAGCACGACTAGCGGGAGGCTGGATACGCAGTATTTT.

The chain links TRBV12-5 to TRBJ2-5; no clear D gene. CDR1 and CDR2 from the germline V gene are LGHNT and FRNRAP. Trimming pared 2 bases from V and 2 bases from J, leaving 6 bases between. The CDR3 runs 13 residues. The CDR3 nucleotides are TGTGCTAGTGGTTTGATGTCACAAGAGACCCAGTACTTC. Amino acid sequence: CASGLMSQETQYF.

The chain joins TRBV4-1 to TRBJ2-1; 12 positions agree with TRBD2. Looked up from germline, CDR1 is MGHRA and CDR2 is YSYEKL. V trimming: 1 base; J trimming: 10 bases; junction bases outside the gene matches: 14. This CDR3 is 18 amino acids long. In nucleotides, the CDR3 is TGCGCCAGCAGCCAAGCGGGGCGAGCGACTAGCGGGAGACGGGAGCAGTTCTTC. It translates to CASSQAGRATSGRREQFF.

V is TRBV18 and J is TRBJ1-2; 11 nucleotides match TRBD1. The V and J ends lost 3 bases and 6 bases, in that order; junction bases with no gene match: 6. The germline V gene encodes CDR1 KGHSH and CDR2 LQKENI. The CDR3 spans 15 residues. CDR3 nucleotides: TGTGCCAGCTCACCGCAGGACAGGGGGCTTCATGGCTACACCTTC. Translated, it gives CASSPQDRGLHGYTF.

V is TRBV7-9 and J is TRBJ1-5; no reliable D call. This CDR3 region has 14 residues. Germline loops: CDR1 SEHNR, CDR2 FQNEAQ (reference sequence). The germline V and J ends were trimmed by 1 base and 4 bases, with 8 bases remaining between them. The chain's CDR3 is CASSLGVVNQPQHF. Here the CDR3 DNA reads TGTGCCAGCAGCTTAGGGGTGGTAAATCAGCCCCAGCATTTT.

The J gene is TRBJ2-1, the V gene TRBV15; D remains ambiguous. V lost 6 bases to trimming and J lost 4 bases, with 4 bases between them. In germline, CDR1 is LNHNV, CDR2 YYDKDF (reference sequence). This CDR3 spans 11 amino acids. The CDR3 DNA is TGTGCCACCAGGGGGTACAATGAGCAGTTCTTC. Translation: CATRGYNEQFF.